Each of the 12 T cell receptor beta chains below was sequenced from the same sample in a study of blood T cell repertoires in COVID-19. The repertoire was sequenced with immunoSEQ multiplex PCR; TCRdb's copy has only in-frame clones and lacks some. The data contain approximately 190,000 clones, roughly nine tenths of them seen just once; the ten biggest clones take up 20% to 25%. Sequences were obtained from PBMCs or T cells enriched from blood (not recorded which). Receptors were obtained from a woman aged 40-49 years in a cohort exposed to, infected with or recovered from COVID-19 (not recorded which).

This chain connects TRBV3-1 (or the pseudogene TRBV3-2) to TRBJ1-5; no firm D call. Trimming removed 0 bases from V and 0 bases from J, with 15 bases in between. Germline CDR1 and CDR2: LGHDT and YNNKEL (reference sequence). The CDR3 extends over 18 amino acids. In DNA, the CDR3 is TGTGCCAGCAGCCAAGACGGACGGGAGGGCTATAGCAATCAGCCCCAGCATTTT. This codes for CASSQDGREGYSNQPQHF.

V is TRBV9 and J is TRBJ2-7; the D gene is possibly TRBD1 (5 bases). The length of the CDR3 is 15 residues. Between the trimmed V and J ends, which lost 6 bases and 3 bases, there was a span of 19 bases. The V gene's germline CDR1 is SGDLS and CDR2 YYNGEE. CDR3 protein: CASTPSGAASYEQYF. The DNA of the CDR3 is TGTGCCAGCACCCCCAGTGGGGCGGCCAGCTACGAGCAGTACTTC.

The gene calls are TRBV19 and TRBJ1-1, with D perhaps TRBD1 (6 bases). V was cut by 8 bases and J by 2 bases, with 18 bases left in between. CDR1 is LNHDA, CDR2 SQIVND, per germline (reference sequence). The CDR3 is 15 amino acids. The CDR3 DNA reads TGTGCCAGTTATTCCCCCGGGACACTAAACACTGAAGCTTTCTTT. Its protein is CASYSPGTLNTEAFF.

V and J are TRBV27 and TRBJ2-1, with TRBD2 matching 11 bases. The length of the CDR3 is 14 residues. Germline V CDR1 and CDR2: MNHEY, SMNVEV (reference sequence). The ends lost 5 bases at V and 6 bases at J; junction bases unmatched: 3. In DNA, the CDR3 is TGTGCCAGCAGTCTCGGACTAGCGGGCAATGAGCAGTTCTTC. Residues: CASSLGLAGNEQFF.

The chain employs TRBV5-1 and TRBJ2-2, with TRBD2 matching over 11 bases. V shed 1 base and J 2 bases; nucleotides not matched to a gene: 4. The CDR3 has 17 amino acids. The germline V gene encodes CDR1 SGHRS and CDR2 YFSETQ. For the CDR3, the DNA is TGCGCCAGCAGCTTGACTAGCGGGGGCCCTAACACCGGGGAGCTGTTTTTT. Residues: CASSLTSGGPNTGELFF.

This rearrangement joins TRBV9 to TRBJ1-5; no firm D call. The CDR3 spans 14 residues. The germline CDR1 and CDR2 sequences are SGDLS and YYNGEE. Deletions cut 0 bases from V and 5 bases from J, with 9 bases between. The CDR3 sequence: CASSVGRTYQPQHF. The DNA of the CDR3 is TGTGCCAGCAGCGTAGGTAGGACTTATCAGCCCCAGCATTTT.

This clone showed up just once. J is TRBJ2-3 and V is TRBV6-4; D is possibly TRBD2 (7 bases). V lost 2 bases and J lost 5, with 11 bases in between. Germline V gene lookup returns CDR1 MRHNA and CDR2 SNTAGT. The CDR3 is 14 residues long. The DNA for the CDR3 is TGTGCCAGCAGTGACAGGGGGGGCATAGATACGCAGTATTTT. Protein sequence: CASSDRGGIDTQYF.

This chain links TRBV9 with TRBJ2-7, with D tentatively TRBD1 (5 bases). The germline V gene encodes CDR1 SGDLS and CDR2 YYNGEE. Trimming pared 0 bases from V and 5 bases from J, leaving 15 bases between. This CDR3 contains 15 residues. In DNA, the CDR3 is TGTGCCAGCAGCGTAGACGTAGGGGTTGGTAACGAGCAGTACTTC. It translates to CASSVDVGVGNEQYF.

CDR3 protein: CASSPGAEPSSYEQYF. CDR3 bases: TGTGCCAGCTCACCGGGAGCGGAGCCCAGCTCCTACGAGCAGTACTTC. The J gene is TRBJ2-7, the V gene TRBV18; D perhaps matches TRBD2 (5 bases). CDR3 size: 16 residues. The V gene lost 3 bases and the J gene lost 0 bases, with 15 bases spanning the gap. Germline V gene lookup returns CDR1 KGHSH and CDR2 LQKENI. The variable domain in full, completed from reference TRBV18 and TRBJ2-7, reads NAGVMQNPRHLVRRRGQEARLRCSPMKGHSHVYWYRQLPEEGLKFMVYLQKENIIDESGMPKERFSAEFPKEGPSILRIQQVVRGDSAAYFCASSPGAEPSSYEQYFGPGTRLTVT.

The chain links TRBV27 to TRBJ2-4; D perhaps matches TRBD1 (6 bases). The germline V gene encodes CDR1 MNHEY and CDR2 SMNVEV (reference sequence). This CDR3 has 15 residues. Trimming removed 5 bases from V and 8 bases from J, with 19 bases in between. This CDR3 reads CASSNRGGPTDIQYF. CDR3 DNA: TGTGCCAGCAGTAACCGTGGGGGCCCAACGGACATTCAGTACTTC.

As regards this clone: Compared with germline, one end of the junction differs, possibly owing to a read error. The chain links TRBV6-5 to TRBJ1-1; D not resolved. The CDR3 extends over 15 amino acids. Per the germline V gene, CDR1 is MNHEY and CDR2 is SVGAGI. CDR3 bases: TGTGCCAGCAGTTACCGATTAAGAGCACAGAGGGCGCTATCCTTT. Amino acid sequence: CASSYRLRAQRALSF.

The chain couples TRBV3-1 (or the pseudogene TRBV3-2) to TRBJ1-2; 8 positions match TRBD1. The length of the CDR3 is 14 residues. Unmatched junction bases numbered 7, after V lost 4 bases and J lost 6 bases. Germline V CDR1 and CDR2: LGHDT, YNNKEL (reference sequence). CDR3 in DNA: TGTGCCAGCAGCCCCTGGACAGGGAGGGATGGCTACACCTTC. This sequence encodes CASSPWTGRDGYTF.